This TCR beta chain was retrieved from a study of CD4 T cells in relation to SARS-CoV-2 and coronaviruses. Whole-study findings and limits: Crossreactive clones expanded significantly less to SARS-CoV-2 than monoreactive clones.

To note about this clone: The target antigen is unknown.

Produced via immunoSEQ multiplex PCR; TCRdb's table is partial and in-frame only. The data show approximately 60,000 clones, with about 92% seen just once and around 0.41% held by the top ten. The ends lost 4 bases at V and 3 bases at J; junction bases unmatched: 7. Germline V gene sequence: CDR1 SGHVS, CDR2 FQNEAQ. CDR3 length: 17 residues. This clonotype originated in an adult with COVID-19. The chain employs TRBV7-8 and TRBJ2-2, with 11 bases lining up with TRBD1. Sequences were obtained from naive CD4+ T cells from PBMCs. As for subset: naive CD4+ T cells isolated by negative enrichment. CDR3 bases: TGTGCCAGCAGCTCCGGACAGGGGGCTACTTACACCGGGGAGCTGTTTTTT. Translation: CASSSGQGATYTGELFF.